The 23 T cell receptor beta chains presented below share a single source sample, sequenced in a study of blood T cell repertoires in COVID-19. The assay was immunoSEQ multiplex PCR, and TCRdb's table has in-frame clones only and misses some. The table shows about 200,000 clones, with 89% occurring only once. Sequences were obtained from peripheral blood. The receptors derive from a man aged 40-55 years with acute or convalescent COVID-19.

The rearrangement uses TRBV5-1 and TRBJ1-2; the D gene is possibly TRBD1 (5 bases). Germline V gives CDR1 SGHRS, CDR2 YFSETQ. This CDR3 is 13 amino acids long. V lost 0 bases, J lost 8 bases, and 11 bases lay in between. The CDR3 DNA reads TGCGCCAGCAGCTTGGAACAGGCTCGAGGCTACACCTTC. Its protein is CASSLEQARGYTF.

This sequence joins TRBV18 and TRBJ2-4; a weak D match, TRBD2 (5 bases). CDR3 size: 14 residues. V lost 2 bases and J 3 bases, leaving 8 bases between the germline ends. The germline V gene encodes CDR1 KGHSH and CDR2 LQKENI. In nucleotides, the CDR3 is TGTGCCAGCTCACCAAGAGGGAGCAAAAACATTCAGTACTTC. Its protein is CASSPRGSKNIQYF.

This chain joins TRBV2 and TRBJ1-1; a weak D match, TRBD1 (6 bases). Germline V gives CDR1 SNHLY, CDR2 FYNNEI. The V end was cut by 2 bases, the J end by 5 bases, with 12 bases between. The CDR3 sequence is 14 residues long. The CDR3 reads CASSEQGRGTEAFF. DNA of the CDR3: TGTGCCAGCAGTGAACAAGGGAGGGGGACTGAAGCTTTCTTT. Variable domain in full (rest from reference TRBV2 and TRBJ1-1): EPEVTQTPSHQVTQMGQEVILRCVPISNHLYFYWYRQILGQKVEFLVSFYNNEISEKSEIFDDQFSVERPDGSNFTLKIRSTKLEDSAMYFCASSEQGRGTEAFFGQGTRLTVV.

The chain carries TRBV12-3 or TRBV12-4 and TRBJ1-4, with 7 bases aligning to TRBD1. The CDR3 has 13 residues. J was trimmed by 8 bases and V by 5 bases; bases with no gene match: 5. The CDR3 protein is CASSLTGAEKLFF. CDR3 coding DNA: TGTGCCAGCAGTCTAACAGGGGCGGAAAAACTGTTTTTT.

This chain links TRBV4-2 with TRBJ2-1, with 7 nucleotides matching TRBD2. Germline CDR1 reads LGHNA; CDR2 reads YNFKEQ. The CDR3 has 14 amino acids. The V segment lost 1 base and the J segment 10 bases; nucleotides outside the gene matches: 7. This chain's CDR3 is CASSQASPAGEQFF. The CDR3 nucleotides are TGTGCCAGCAGCCAAGCGAGCCCAGCGGGGGAGCAGTTCTTC.

The chain carries TRBV15 and TRBJ1-4; maybe TRBD1 (5 bases). The germline V gene has CDR1 LNHNV and CDR2 YYDKDF (reference sequence). The ends were cut back, 3 bases at V and 3 bases at J, with 14 bases in the middle. The CDR3 is made up of 16 amino acids. The CDR3 nucleotides are TGTGCCACCAGCAGGGACGTTCGGGGGGCTAATGAAAAACTGTTTTTT. This translates into CATSRDVRGANEKLFF.

The chain combines TRBV2 with TRBJ1-1, with 7 nucleotides matching TRBD1. This CDR3 contains 12 residues. V shed 4 bases, J shed 10 bases, and the junction held 6 bases outside the gene matches. In germline, CDR1 is SNHLY, CDR2 FYNNEI. DNA for the CDR3: TGTGCCAGCAGTGGTCGCCAGGGGGGAGCTTTCTTT. This translates into CASSGRQGGAFF.

The rearrangement uses TRBV5-1 and TRBJ1-3, with 7 positions matching TRBD1. Germline-derived CDR1 and CDR2 are SGHRS and YFSETQ. J was trimmed by 2 bases and V by 3 bases; bases with no gene match: 8. The CDR3 contains 16 residues. Here the CDR3 DNA reads TGCGCCAGCAGCTCCAACACTGGACAGGCTGGAAACACCATATATTTT. Protein product: CASSSNTGQAGNTIYF.

The chain couples TRBV19 to TRBJ1-1, with a weak D call TRBD1 (6 bases). Trimming shortened V by 3 bases and J by 4 bases, and 12 bases separated the two germline ends. The V gene's germline CDR1 is LNHDA and CDR2 SQIVND (reference sequence). The CDR3 totals 14 residues. CDR3: CASSIPGGSTEAFF. DNA of the CDR3: TGTGCCAGTAGTATCCCTGGGGGCTCCACTGAAGCTTTCTTT. Combining the CDR3 with reference TRBV19 and TRBJ1-1 gives the whole variable domain DGGITQSPKYLFRKEGQNVTLSCEQNLNHDAMYWYRQDPGQGLRLIYYSQIVNDFQKGDIAEGYSVSREKKESFPLTVTSAQKNPTAFYLCASSIPGGSTEAFFGQGTRLTVV.

The chain uses TRBV9 and TRBJ1-4; D is ambiguous. V lost 0 bases, J lost 7 bases, and 13 bases lay in between. The CDR3 consists of 15 residues. Germline CDR1 is SGDLS and CDR2 is YYNGEE. Written as DNA, the CDR3 is TGTGCCAGCAGCGTAGGGGCCTTACCCATTGAAAAACTGTTTTTT. Translation gives CASSVGALPIEKLFF.

This clone came up once. The chain combines TRBV7-9 with TRBJ2-1, with D possibly matching TRBD2 (7 bases). Trimming stripped 5 bases from V and 5 bases from J, with 19 bases between. The V gene's germline CDR1 is SEHNR and CDR2 FQNEAQ (reference sequence). This CDR3 contains 16 residues. The CDR3 region is CASSPHRGGPDNEQFF. The CDR3 region has the DNA TGTGCCAGCAGCCCCCATAGGGGGGGGCCCGACAATGAGCAGTTCTTC.

The J gene is TRBJ2-7, the V gene TRBV6-6; 9 nucleotides align to TRBD1. The germline V gene encodes CDR1 MNHNY and CDR2 SVGAGI (reference sequence). The trim removed 5 bases at V and 5 bases at J, leaving 19 bases unmatched. This CDR3 has 18 residues. The CDR3 coding sequence is TGTGCCAGCAGTCCATTCGGATCGCAACAGGGGGCTTACGACGAGCAGTACTTC. It translates to CASSPFGSQQGAYDEQYF.

The chain combines TRBV7-9 with TRBJ2-7; 8 bases agree with TRBD1. Germline CDR1 SEHNR, CDR2 FQNEAQ (reference sequence). The CDR3 has 14 residues. V lost 7 bases to trimming and J lost 1 base; unmatched junction nucleotides: 6. The CDR3 loop reads CASTKQGESYEQYF. The CDR3 region has the DNA TGTGCCAGCACCAAACAGGGGGAATCCTACGAGCAGTACTTC.

In its sample, this clone was seen once. The rearrangement uses TRBV19 and TRBJ2-7, with D maybe TRBD1 (5 bases). V was pared by 5 bases and J by 6 bases, with 14 bases between. The CDR3 has 13 residues. Germline V gives CDR1 LNHDA, CDR2 SQIVND (reference sequence). The CDR3 region is CASSWQRGSEQYF. CDR3 sequence (DNA): TGTGCCAGTAGTTGGCAAAGGGGCAGCGAGCAGTACTTC. The full variable domain, with the rest looked up from reference TRBV19 and TRBJ2-7, is DGGITQSPKYLFRKEGQNVTLSCEQNLNHDAMYWYRQDPGQGLRLIYYSQIVNDFQKGDIAEGYSVSREKKESFPLTVTSAQKNPTAFYLCASSWQRGSEQYFGPGTRLTVT.

The chain has TRBV12-3 or TRBV12-4 and TRBJ2-1; 7 nucleotides agree with TRBD1. J lost 6 bases, V lost 6 bases, and 5 bases had no gene match. This CDR3 is built from 13 residues. The CDR3 loop is CASSRDSSNEQFF. The CDR3 nucleotides are TGTGCCAGCAGCCGGGACAGCTCCAATGAGCAGTTCTTC.

The chain employs TRBV19 and TRBJ2-3; no reliable D call. This CDR3 region has 12 residues. V was clipped by 3 bases and J by 2 bases, with 3 bases between them. Germline CDR1 is LNHDA and CDR2 is SQIVND (reference sequence). In DNA form, the CDR3 reads TGTGCCAGTAGTATTTACACAGATACGCAGTATTTT. It is translated as CASSIYTDTQYF.

This clone showed up just a few times. The chain is built from TRBV30 and TRBJ1-2, with a possible D match to TRBD1 (5 bases). This CDR3 spans 14 amino acids. Germline loops: CDR1 GTSNPN, CDR2 SVGIG (reference sequence). Trimming removed 4 bases from V and 1 base from J, with 13 bases in between. The CDR3 loop reads CAWTPDGGNYGYTF. CDR3 bases: TGTGCCTGGACCCCGGACGGGGGTAACTATGGCTACACCTTC.

The chain couples TRBV5-1 to TRBJ2-2; no definite D call. The CDR3 loop spans 16 amino acids. Deletions cut 0 bases from V and 2 bases from J, with 11 bases between. From germline, CDR1 is SGHRS and CDR2 YFSETQ. The CDR3 nucleotides read TGCGCCAGCAGCTTGGCACAGTCCACTAACACCGGGGAGCTGTTTTTT. Protein sequence: CASSLAQSTNTGELFF.

This clone was counted between two and nine times. This sequence joins TRBV27 and TRBJ1-5; 7 bases line up with TRBD1. Germline CDR1 and CDR2: MNHEY and SMNVEV (reference sequence). This CDR3 contains 16 residues. Unmatched junction bases numbered 2, after V lost 0 bases and J lost 0 bases. As DNA, the CDR3 is TGTGCCAGCAGTTTATCCTACAGGGGTAGCAATCAGCCCCAGCATTTT. This sequence encodes CASSLSYRGSNQPQHF.

The V and J genes are TRBV27 and TRBJ2-3, with 8 bases aligning to TRBD2. V lost 6 bases, J lost 9 bases, and 8 bases stayed unmatched. The CDR3 loop spans 13 amino acids. Germline lookup yields CDR1 MNHEY and CDR2 SMNVEV (reference sequence). Here the CDR3 DNA reads TGTGCCAGCAGCCCCCGGGAGGGGGGCACGCAGTATTTT. Amino acids: CASSPREGGTQYF.

As concerns this clone: This sample includes further DNA sequences coding for the same CDR3. CDR3 region: CASSRDRGPGGYGYTF. For the CDR3, the DNA is TGTGCCAGTAGCCGGGACAGGGGGCCGGGGGGCTATGGCTACACCTTC. This sequence joins TRBV19 and TRBJ1-2, with 12 bases aligning to TRBD1. This CDR3 comprises 16 residues. Germline V gene sequence: CDR1 LNHDA, CDR2 SQIVND (reference sequence). Trimming removed 6 bases from V and 4 bases from J; junction bases left unmatched: 9. The full variable domain, with the rest looked up from reference TRBV19 and TRBJ1-2, is DGGITQSPKYLFRKEGQNVTLSCEQNLNHDAMYWYRQDPGQGLRLIYYSQIVNDFQKGDIAEGYSVSREKKESFPLTVTSAQKNPTAFYLCASSRDRGPGGYGYTFGSGTRLTVV.

The chain carries TRBV10-3 and TRBJ1-1, with 7 bases fitting TRBD1. The CDR3 runs 17 residues. Germline-derived CDR1 and CDR2 are ENHRY and SYGVKD. The V and J ends lost 3 bases and 5 bases, in that order; junction bases with no gene match: 15. For the CDR3, the DNA is TGTGCCATCAGTGAATCGCCCCAGGGGGGCCTGGGAACTGAAGCTTTCTTT. This encodes CAISESPQGGLGTEAFF.

The chain links TRBV7-9 to TRBJ2-3, with D maybe TRBD1 (5 bases). The CDR3 extends over 14 amino acids. Germline values: CDR1 SEHNR, CDR2 FQNEAQ (reference sequence). Deletions cut 4 bases from V and 3 bases from J, with 11 bases between. The CDR3 DNA reads TGTGCCAGCAGCTCCAGGGATAGAACAGATACGCAGTATTTT. As protein: CASSSRDRTDTQYF.